These 3 T cell receptor beta chains share one sample of origin, sequenced in a study of blood T cell repertoires in COVID-19. Sequencing was performed with immunoSEQ multiplex PCR; in TCRdb, only in-frame clones are kept and a portion is missing. Of more than 200,000 clones listed, 84% are singletons. Input material: peripheral blood. Receptors originate from a man aged 55 to 70 with acute or convalescent COVID-19.

The genes are TRBV19 and TRBJ1-2; 7 bases map to TRBD1. This CDR3 has 14 residues. CDR1 is LNHDA and CDR2 is SQIVND in the germline V gene (reference sequence). The V and J ends lost 7 bases and 12 bases, in that order; junction bases with no gene match: 17. The CDR3 region has the DNA TGTGCCAGTACCTTGACAGGGTCATTATGGATCGACACCTTC. Encoded protein: CASTLTGSLWIDTF.

The table lists this clone with a few counts. The chain joins TRBV5-6 to TRBJ1-5, with D hard to call. The CDR3 length is 12 residues. Trimming pared 7 bases from V and 4 bases from J, leaving 9 bases between. CDR1 is SGHDT and CDR2 is YYEEEE in the germline V gene. CDR3 sequence reads: CASQRMNQPQHF. DNA for the CDR3: TGTGCCAGCCAGCGGATGAATCAGCCCCAGCATTTT.

This chain joins TRBV7-2 and TRBJ2-3, with a tentative D call TRBD2 (6 bases). Per the germline V gene, CDR1 is SGHTA and CDR2 is FQGNSA. The CDR3 runs to 16 residues. V lost 2 bases and J lost 5, with 17 bases in between. The CDR3 DNA sequence: TGTGCCAGCAGCTTAATGTGGGGCGGGGCCCTAGATACGCAGTATTTT. It specifies CASSLMWGGALDTQYF.